This T cell receptor beta chain derives from a study of blood T cell repertoires in COVID-19. Turning to the study itself: Donors in the United States, Italy and Spain gave samples during acute or convalescent COVID-19. Sample material is recorded as cDNA or gDNA derived from T cells, B-cell-depleted T cells, or PBMCs.

The CDR3 has 17 amino acids. V lost 5 bases and J lost 1; bases outside the gene matches: 9. In germline, CDR1 is SGHAT, CDR2 FQNNGV. Per the original methods: Amplification with reference gene primers provided the estimates of nucleated cell counts. This table comes from immunoSEQ multiplex PCR, and its TCRdb copy is limited to in-frame clones, with some not included. V and J calls and clone size are as listed in that table; D and trimming were resolved from the DNA. The sample carries approximately 120,000 clones, about 82% recorded once. This clonotype was sampled from a human donor in a cohort sampled during active COVID-19. This rearrangement joins TRBV11-2 to TRBJ1-5; 9 nucleotides align to TRBD1. The sample consisted of peripheral blood. DNA for the CDR3: TGTGCCAGCAGCCTAAGATCGACAGGGGGAAGCAATCAGCCCCAGCATTTT. Its protein is CASSLRSTGGSNQPQHF.